These 30 T cell receptor beta chains were sequenced from one sample in a study of CD8 T cells in ankylosing spondylitis (dated by TCRdb to about 2017). To prepare the library, 5' RACE was applied. For sequencing, an Illumina HiSeq 2500 was employed. The raw public data were reprocessed by TCRdb itself: fastp quality trimming at Q25, MiXCR clonotype calling, in-frame beta chains only. Each CDR3 protein gets just one entry, which takes the most common genes and DNA from the rows behind it. The sample table shows roughly 100,000 distinct CDR3 sequences, and almost 8.5% are seen once. About a tenth of the sample rests with the top ten. Sequenced: blood, either unsorted or a sorted T cell fraction (not recorded which). The source of these receptors is a male donor with ankylosing spondylitis or in good health (not recorded which).

This clonotype was seen repeatedly, ten times or more. This chain connects TRBV7-9 to TRBJ1-6, with 10 nucleotides matching TRBD1. Germline CDR1 SEHNR, CDR2 FQNEAQ (reference sequence). This CDR3 has 16 amino acids. The V segment lost 5 bases and the J segment 6 bases; nucleotides outside the gene matches: 7. The CDR3 sequence is CASSPSRDRGNSPLHF. The CDR3 DNA reads as TGTGCCAGCAGCCCCTCCCGGGACAGGGGTAATTCACCCCTCCACTTT.

The table lists this clonotype with a few counts. This rearrangement joins TRBV7-6 to TRBJ2-2; D not resolved. Trimming took off 8 bases at V and 4 bases at J, with 8 bases between the two ends. Germline lookup yields CDR1 SGHVS and CDR2 FNYEAQ. The CDR3 runs to 12 residues. Here the CDR3 reads CASSGFTGELFF. Here the CDR3 DNA reads TGTGCCAGCTCTGGTTTCACCGGGGAGCTGTTTTTT.

This clonotype was seen many times. J is TRBJ1-2 and V is TRBV7-2, with no clear D. The CDR3 is 14 amino acids. The V gene's germline CDR1 is SGHTA and CDR2 FQGNSA. With 2 bases removed from V and 4 bases from J, the gap between germline ends came to 11 bases. In DNA form, the CDR3 reads TGTGCCAGCAGCTTACCATCAGGAGCCTATGGCTACACCTTC. Its translation is CASSLPSGAYGYTF.

Note on this clonotype: Being one base from a much bigger clone, this may be a read error. V is TRBV18 and J is TRBJ1-1; D not resolved. The CDR3 length is 13 residues. Germline-derived CDR1 and CDR2 are KGHSH and LQKENI. The V and J ends lost 4 bases and 11 bases respectively, with 17 bases between them. CDR3 coding DNA: TGTGCCAGCTCACTGGATGGCAGGAGACGGGCTTTCTTT. This gives the protein CASSLDGRRRAFF.

The sample holds many counts of this clonotype. V usage is TRBV12-3 or TRBV12-4 and J usage is TRBJ1-2; 10 bases fit TRBD1. The CDR3 is 14 amino acids. V was clipped by 6 bases and J by 4 bases; unmatched bases: 5. CDR3 loop: CASSSGQGSYGYTF. The DNA for the CDR3 is TGTGCCAGCAGCTCGGGACAGGGGAGCTATGGCTACACCTTC.

This clonotype was detected many times. The rearrangement links TRBV7-8 to TRBJ1-5; the match to TRBD1 covers 8 bases. Losses at the gene ends were 4 bases for V and 7 bases for J; bases not matched to a gene: 6. Germline-derived CDR1 and CDR2 are SGHVS and FQNEAQ. There are 14 residues in the CDR3. CDR3 coding DNA: TGTGCCAGCAGCTCCCGACAGGGGAGACAGCCCCAGCATTTT. Translated, it gives CASSSRQGRQPQHF.

This clonotype was seen at least ten times. This chain links TRBV5-1 with TRBJ1-5; tentatively, D is TRBD1 (5 bases). The CDR3 loop spans 15 amino acids. Trimming removed 4 bases from V and 1 base from J, with 12 bases in between. Germline V gene data show CDR1 as SGHRS and CDR2 as YFSETQ. This CDR3 reads CASSPMGGSNQPQHF. Here the CDR3 DNA reads TGCGCCAGCAGCCCCATGGGGGGGAGCAATCAGCCCCAGCATTTT.

This clonotype was found many times. The genes are TRBV12-3 or TRBV12-4 and TRBJ1-2; D is unresolved. V shed 3 bases and J shed 0 bases, with 11 bases lying between them. CDR3 length: 15 amino acids. The CDR3 sequence: CASSLEGNPNYGYTF. CDR3 nucleotides: TGTGCCAGCAGTTTGGAGGGCAACCCTAACTATGGCTACACCTTC.

This clonotype was found many times. The gene calls are TRBV10-3 and TRBJ1-2; 8 nucleotides align to TRBD1. The CDR3 extends over 14 amino acids. Germline CDR1 reads ENHRY; CDR2 reads SYGVKD. Losses at the gene ends were 0 bases for V and 8 bases for J; bases not matched to a gene: 5. CDR3 sequence (DNA): TGTGCCATCAGTGAGTCCCGACAGGGGAGCGGCTACACCTTC. Translation gives CAISESRQGSGYTF.

This clonotype was observed many times. The chain recombines TRBV5-1 with TRBJ2-7, with D tentatively TRBD1 (6 bases). Germline lookup yields CDR1 SGHRS and CDR2 YFSETQ. V was trimmed by 4 bases and J by 5 bases, leaving 13 bases between them. This CDR3 has 13 residues. In nucleotides, the CDR3 is TGCGCCAGCAGCCAGTGGGACACCAACGAGCAGTACTTC. This gives the protein CASSQWDTNEQYF.

This clonotype was observed many times. The V call is TRBV4-2, the J call TRBJ1-6, with TRBD1 matching over 8 bases. J was trimmed by 7 bases and V by 9 bases; bases with no gene match: 2. CDR3 length: 12 residues. The germline CDR1 and CDR2 sequences are LGHNA and YNFKEQ. CDR3 loop: CASRQGNSPLHF. Written as DNA, the CDR3 is TGTGCCAGTCGACAGGGGAATTCACCCCTCCACTTT.

The sample holds many counts of this clonotype. The chain links TRBV27 to TRBJ2-5; D unclear. The V end lost 4 bases, the J end lost 5 bases, and 5 bases lay between the germline ends. The germline CDR1 and CDR2 sequences are MNHEY and SMNVEV (reference sequence). The CDR3 has 11 amino acids. The CDR3 DNA reads TGTGCCAGCAGTTCCTCGGAGACCCAGTACTTC. This codes for CASSSSETQYF.

This clonotype was observed many times. The chain couples TRBV29-1 to TRBJ2-7; perhaps TRBD2 as D (7 bases). This CDR3 contains 13 residues. Germline-derived CDR1 and CDR2 are SQVTM and ANQGSEA. Trimming took 5 bases from V and 2 from J, leaving 13 bases between them. The CDR3 DNA reads as TGCAGCGTTCTAAAGGGGGGGACCTACGAGCAGTACTTC. It yields the protein CSVLKGGTYEQYF.

This clonotype was observed a few times. J is TRBJ1-1 and V is TRBV12-3 or TRBV12-4; 7 bases are a match to TRBD1. The ends lost 7 bases at V and 5 bases at J; junction bases unmatched: 7. This CDR3 is 13 amino acids long. CDR3 nucleotides: TGTGCCAGCAACACAGACAGGGTGACTGAAGCTTTCTTT. It yields the protein CASNTDRVTEAFF.

This clonotype was picked up many times. The CDR3 sequence: CASSLGGGGATDTQYF. DNA for the CDR3: TGTGCCAGCAGCCTCGGCGGCGGGGGGGCAACAGATACGCAGTATTTT. The J gene is TRBJ2-3, the V gene TRBV12-3 or TRBV12-4; 9 nucleotides line up with TRBD2. The ends lost 6 bases at V and 3 bases at J; junction bases unmatched: 10. The CDR3 consists of 16 residues.

This clonotype was observed many times. The genes are TRBV11-2 and TRBJ2-3, with D tentatively TRBD2 (5 bases). The V gene's germline CDR1 is SGHAT and CDR2 FQNNGV. V was shortened by 1 base and J by 0 bases, with 5 bases between the two germline ends. The length of the CDR3 is 14 residues. The CDR3 region is CASSLGTSTDTQYF. DNA for the CDR3: TGTGCCAGCAGCTTAGGGACTAGCACAGATACGCAGTATTTT.

This clonotype was detected a few times. This chain links TRBV5-1 with TRBJ2-1, with 12 bases matching TRBD2. CDR3 length: 15 amino acids. Germline V lookup: CDR1 SGHRS, CDR2 YFSETQ. With V trimmed by 3 bases and J by 9 bases, 7 bases remained unmatched. Written as DNA, the CDR3 is TGCGCCAGCAGCTCCGGACTAGCGGGAAGTCGTGAGCAGTTCTTC. It is translated as CASSSGLAGSREQFF.

This clonotype was seen ten or more times. The V gene is TRBV27, the J gene TRBJ1-1; the D gene is possibly TRBD1 (6 bases). CDR3 size: 13 residues. The V gene lost 0 bases and the J gene lost 6 bases, with 8 bases spanning the gap. Per the germline V gene, CDR1 is MNHEY and CDR2 is SMNVEV (reference sequence). The CDR3 DNA is TGTGCCAGCAGTTTATCAAGGGGGGCTGAAGCTTTCTTT. Translated: CASSLSRGAEAFF.

This clonotype was seen many times. V gene TRBV20-1 combines with J gene TRBJ2-1; D perhaps matches TRBD2 (6 bases). Trimming removed 2 bases at V and 7 bases at J, with 18 bases between. Germline V gene sequence: CDR1 DFQATT, CDR2 SNEGSKA (reference sequence). The CDR3 runs to 15 residues. The CDR3 DNA sequence: TGCAGTGCTAGACGGCGGGGTAGCGCGCTTAATGAGCAGTTCTTC. It specifies CSARRRGSALNEQFF.

This clonotype was observed at least ten times. This sequence joins TRBV7-3 and TRBJ2-7, with a tentative D call TRBD1 (6 bases). Germline V CDR1 and CDR2: SGHTA, FQGTGA. Trimming cost V 6 bases and J 1 base, with 10 bases left between them. The CDR3 contains 13 residues. CDR3 residues: CASSKTGSYEQYF. Written as DNA, the CDR3 is TGTGCCAGCAGTAAAACAGGGTCCTACGAGCAGTACTTC.

This clonotype was found many times. This chain links TRBV5-1 with TRBJ2-5, with D unresolved. CDR3 length: 14 amino acids. V lost 5 bases, J lost 1 base, and 12 bases lay in between. CDR1 and CDR2 (germline): SGHRS, YFSETQ. The CDR3 sequence: CASSPLGFQETQYF. CDR3 sequence (DNA): TGCGCCAGCAGTCCCTTGGGTTTCCAAGAGACCCAGTACTTC.

The rearrangement joins TRBV2 to TRBJ1-1; D is possibly TRBD1 (6 bases). V lost 7 bases, J lost 5 bases, and 11 bases lay in between. Germline CDR1 SNHLY, CDR2 FYNNEI. This CDR3 is 12 amino acids long. The CDR3: CASMGARTEAFF. In DNA form, the CDR3 reads TGTGCCAGCATGGGGGCTCGGACTGAAGCTTTCTTT. Using reference TRBV2 and TRBJ1-1 for the parts outside the CDR3, the full variable domain is EPEVTQTPSHQVTQMGQEVILRCVPISNHLYFYWYRQILGQKVEFLVSFYNNEISEKSEIFDDQFSVERPDGSNFTLKIRSTKLEDSAMYFCASMGARTEAFFGQGTRLTVV.

This clonotype was detected many times. CDR3 DNA: TGTGCCATCAGGCATCTAGCGGAAACCAATGAGCAGTTCTTC. Translating gives CAIRHLAETNEQFF. The chain is built from TRBV10-3 and TRBJ2-1; 7 bases are shared with TRBD2. CDR1 and CDR2 (germline): ENHRY, SYGVKD. The CDR3 runs 14 residues. V lost 6 bases to trimming and J lost 6 bases; unmatched junction nucleotides: 8.

A note on this clonotype: A clone one base away is much larger, so this may be a read error. The V gene is TRBV19, the J gene TRBJ2-1; unclear D gene. This CDR3 is 12 amino acids long. CDR1 and CDR2 (germline): LNHDA, SQIVND (reference sequence). Here the CDR3 reads CVSSASIYEQFF. CDR3 nucleotide sequence: TGTGTCAGTAGTGCGAGTATCTATGAGCAGTTCTTC.

Only a few counts were recorded for this clonotype. The chain combines TRBV18 with TRBJ2-1, with TRBD2 as a possible D gene (6 bases). V lost 1 base, J lost 3 bases, and 10 bases lay in between. CDR1 KGHSH and CDR2 LQKENI come from the germline V gene. The CDR3 is 15 amino acids. CDR3 loop: CASSPLGGNYNEQFF. The CDR3 DNA reads as TGTGCCAGCTCACCACTCGGCGGGAACTACAATGAGCAGTTCTTC.

This clonotype was detected many times. The CDR3 region has the DNA TGCGCCAGCAGCTTGGCCGGTCTCCTCCCGCTGGATGAGCAGTTCTTC. Translated: CASSLAGLLPLDEQFF. V gene TRBV5-1 combines with J gene TRBJ2-1, with unresolved D. CDR3 length: 16 amino acids. CDR1 is SGHRS and CDR2 is YFSETQ in the germline V gene. Trimming took off 0 bases at V and 8 bases at J, with 18 bases between the two ends.

This clonotype came up many times. V and J are TRBV12-3 or TRBV12-4 and TRBJ1-2, with a tentative D call TRBD1 (5 bases). The CDR3 covers 17 residues. V lost 6 bases, J lost 2 bases, and 22 bases lay in between. The CDR3 DNA reads TGTGCCAGCAGCCCCAGGGTCCCGACTGGCGGGAACTATGGCTACACCTTC. As protein: CASSPRVPTGGNYGYTF.

This clonotype showed up many times. The V and J genes are TRBV6-2 or TRBV6-3 and TRBJ2-5; weak D call: TRBD2 (6 bases). V gave up 2 bases and J gave up 7 bases, with 14 bases separating them. CDR1 is MNHEY and CDR2 is SVGEGT in the germline V gene. This CDR3 is 14 amino acids long. The CDR3 bases are TGTGCCAGCAGTTACAACGGGGGAATCGCGACCCAGTACTTC. It encodes CASSYNGGIATQYF.

The chain uses TRBV7-9 and TRBJ1-2, with 7 nucleotides matching TRBD1. Germline CDR1 reads SEHNR; CDR2 reads FQNEAQ (reference sequence). V trimming: 5 bases; J trimming: 7 bases; junction bases outside the gene matches: 7. This CDR3 is built from 13 residues. Here the CDR3 DNA reads TGTGCCAGCAGCCCCTCAGGGGGAGTTGGCTACACCTTC. This sequence encodes CASSPSGGVGYTF.

Details on this clonotype: A much larger clone differs by one base, so this may be a read error. As the CDR3 is not closed by the conserved phenylalanine or tryptophan, this likely results from a read error. The chain uses TRBV18 and TRBJ2-7; tentatively, D is TRBD2 (6 bases). Looked up from germline, CDR1 is KGHSH and CDR2 is LQKENI. The length of the CDR3 is 16 residues. The V end lost 4 bases, the J end lost 4 bases, and 20 bases lay between the germline ends. This CDR3 is CASSRTLAATTYEQYS. Written as DNA, the CDR3 is TGTGCCAGCTCACGAACATTAGCGGCTACGACGTACGAGCAGTACTCC.